The rows below give T cell receptor beta chains drawn from one sample of a study of cytotoxic CD8 clonotypes in ibrutinib-treated CLL. Here immunoSEQ multiplex PCR was the method, and the copy in TCRdb shows in-frame clones only, minus some. The data show 130,000 or so clones, approximately 83% seen once. The sample in question was PBMCs, obtained after 24 months of ibrutinib treatment. These TCRs come from a human donor with chronic lymphocytic leukemia. The CDR3 runs from the conserved cysteine through the conserved F or W. Fields, in order: CDR3 DNA, CDR3 protein, J gene, D gene, V gene, clone size. A D gene is named only where the DNA matches it firmly. Part of the rows lack a size; the others show once, few, many or a class for expanded clones.

CDR3 DNA: TGTGCCAGCAGCCGGACTAGCGGGAACACCGGGGAGCTGTTTTTT; CDR3 protein: CASSRTSGNTGELFF; J gene: TRBJ2-2; D gene: TRBD2; V gene: TRBV11-1; clone size: NA
CDR3 DNA: TGTGCCAGCAGTTTTCGCTACGAGCAGTACTTC; CDR3 protein: CASSFRYEQYF; J gene: TRBJ2-7; D gene: NA; V gene: TRBV28; clone size: NA
CDR3 DNA: TGTGCCAGCAGCTCAGACGGGACAGGGTCCTACGAGCAGTACTTC; CDR3 protein: CASSSDGTGSYEQYF; J gene: TRBJ2-7; D gene: TRBD1; V gene: TRBV7-2; clone size: once
CDR3 DNA: TGTGCCATCAGGGCAGACAGGGCGGGCCAGCCCCAGCATTTT; CDR3 protein: CAIRADRAGQPQHF; J gene: TRBJ1-5; D gene: TRBD1; V gene: TRBV10-3; clone size: few
CDR3 DNA: TGTGCCAGCAGTGACTCCCGGGACGGCTCCGAGATGAACACTGAAGCTTTCTTT; CDR3 protein: CASSDSRDGSEMNTEAFF; J gene: TRBJ1-1; D gene: NA; V gene: TRBV6-4; clone size: NA
CDR3 DNA: TGTGCCAGTAGTATTCGACAGGGCAGGTTGGCCAAAAACATTCAGTACTTC; CDR3 protein: CASSIRQGRLAKNIQYF; J gene: TRBJ2-4; D gene: TRBD1; V gene: TRBV19; clone size: NA
CDR3 DNA: TGTGCCAGCGGACGGTTAGGGTCAACAGGGGCCCGTTACTCGGCCTACGAGCAGTACTTC; CDR3 protein: CASGRLGSTGARYSAYEQYF; J gene: TRBJ2-7; D gene: TRBD1; V gene: TRBV27; clone size: once
CDR3 DNA: TGTGCCATCAGTGAGCCCGAACTCCGGCTCGGGGAGCTGTTTTTT; CDR3 protein: CAISEPELRLGELFF; J gene: TRBJ2-2; D gene: NA; V gene: TRBV10-3; clone size: NA
CDR3 DNA: TGTGCCAGCAGCCCTCAGGGGGCGGCTGGAAACACCATATATTTT; CDR3 protein: CASSPQGAAGNTIYF; J gene: TRBJ1-3; D gene: TRBD1; V gene: TRBV9; clone size: NA
CDR3 DNA: TGTGCCAGCAGCACACAGGGGGCGCCGGAAGAAAAACTGTTTTTT; CDR3 protein: CASSTQGAPEEKLFF; J gene: TRBJ1-4; D gene: TRBD1; V gene: TRBV28; clone size: NA
CDR3 DNA: TGTGCCAGCTCACCCCTAGGGGGAGGGTACGAGCAGTACTTC; CDR3 protein: CASSPLGGGYEQYF; J gene: TRBJ2-7; D gene: NA; V gene: TRBV18; clone size: NA
CDR3 DNA: TGTGCCTGGGGGGGGACTGAAGCTTTCTTT; CDR3 protein: CAWGGTEAFF; J gene: TRBJ1-1; D gene: NA; V gene: TRBV7-6; clone size: NA
CDR3 DNA: TGTGCCAGCAGCCAAGAAACCGGGACCCGAGTTGGGGCGGCCCAGTACTTC; CDR3 protein: CASSQETGTRVGAAQYF; J gene: TRBJ2-5; D gene: NA; V gene: TRBV4-2; clone size: few
CDR3 DNA: TGTGCCAGCAGCGCCGACAGGGGGAATCAGCCCCAGCATTTT; CDR3 protein: CASSADRGNQPQHF; J gene: TRBJ1-5; D gene: TRBD1; V gene: TRBV28; clone size: NA
CDR3 DNA: TGCGCCAGCAGAACGGACCCCAAGTACTTC; CDR3 protein: CASRTDPKYF; J gene: TRBJ2-7; D gene: NA; V gene: TRBV4-3; clone size: NA
CDR3 DNA: TGTGCCAGCAGCTCCCAGAGCGGGACTTACAATGAGCAGTTCTTC; CDR3 protein: CASSSQSGTYNEQFF; J gene: TRBJ2-1; D gene: TRBD2; V gene: TRBV9; clone size: NA
CDR3 DNA: TGTGCCAGCAGCGTAGGTCTAGGGGGATATGAGCAGTTCTTC; CDR3 protein: CASSVGLGGYEQFF; J gene: TRBJ2-1; D gene: NA; V gene: TRBV9; clone size: NA
CDR3 DNA: TGTGCCAGCAGTGAGGGAGGGGGACAGGGTCAACGCTACACCTTC; CDR3 protein: CASSEGGGQGQRYTF; J gene: TRBJ1-2; D gene: TRBD1; V gene: TRBV25-1; clone size: NA
CDR3 DNA: TGTGCCAGCAGCGCCACTAGCGGGGGGTGGAATGAGCAGTTCTTC; CDR3 protein: CASSATSGGWNEQFF; J gene: TRBJ2-1; D gene: TRBD2; V gene: TRBV9; clone size: NA
CDR3 DNA: TGTGCCAGCAGCTTTCTCAGGGTGAGTGGAGGGGCTGAGCAGTTCTTC; CDR3 protein: CASSFLRVSGGAEQFF; J gene: TRBJ2-1; D gene: NA; V gene: TRBV11-2; clone size: NA
CDR3 DNA: TGCGCCAGCAGCCTGGGGGTCGGACAGGGGGTCTACGAGCAGTACTTC; CDR3 protein: CASSLGVGQGVYEQYF; J gene: TRBJ2-7; D gene: TRBD1; V gene: TRBV5-1; clone size: NA
CDR3 DNA: TGCAGCCATATCGTAGGGGCCGGGGAGCAGTTCTTC; CDR3 protein: CSHIVGAGEQFF; J gene: TRBJ2-1; D gene: NA; V gene: TRBV29-1; clone size: once
CDR3 DNA: TGTGCCAGCAGCCTCGGACAGGGGGAGGGAGAGACCCAGTACTTC; CDR3 protein: CASSLGQGEGETQYF; J gene: TRBJ2-5; D gene: TRBD1; V gene: TRBV4-2; clone size: NA
CDR3 DNA: TGTGCCAGCAGCCCCGGACAGGGTCGCACAGATACGCAGTATTTT; CDR3 protein: CASSPGQGRTDTQYF; J gene: TRBJ2-3; D gene: TRBD1; V gene: TRBV11-3; clone size: NA
CDR3 DNA: TGTGCCAGCTCACCGGTTGGGACAGGGGGTCGCTACACCTTC; CDR3 protein: CASSPVGTGGRYTF; J gene: TRBJ1-2; D gene: TRBD1; V gene: TRBV18; clone size: NA
CDR3 DNA: TGTGCCAGCAGTCCCGGCCGCGGGACGGGAGCGGATGAGCAGTTCTTC; CDR3 protein: CASSPGRGTGADEQFF; J gene: TRBJ2-1; D gene: NA; V gene: TRBV7-2; clone size: NA
CDR3 DNA: TGTGCCAGCAGTTTATGGGCGCTGGGACAGGGAACTGAAGCTTTCTTT; CDR3 protein: CASSLWALGQGTEAFF; J gene: TRBJ1-1; D gene: TRBD1; V gene: TRBV28; clone size: NA
CDR3 DNA: TGTGCCAGCAGTTTAAATGGGGGCAATCAGCCCCAGCATTTT; CDR3 protein: CASSLNGGNQPQHF; J gene: TRBJ1-5; D gene: NA; V gene: TRBV28; clone size: NA
CDR3 DNA: TGTGCCAGCTCCCCCGGGACAAACTACGAGCAGTACTTC; CDR3 protein: CASSPGTNYEQYF; J gene: TRBJ2-7; D gene: NA; V gene: TRBV18; clone size: once
CDR3 DNA: TGTGCCAGTAGCTACGGACAGGGGTTAAGCACTGAAGCTTTCTTT; CDR3 protein: CASSYGQGLSTEAFF; J gene: TRBJ1-1; D gene: TRBD1; V gene: TRBV19; clone size: once
CDR3 DNA: TGTGCCAGCAGCCCGAGGGAGACCCAGTACTTC; CDR3 protein: CASSPRETQYF; J gene: TRBJ2-5; D gene: NA; V gene: TRBV7-2; clone size: once
CDR3 DNA: TGTGCCAGCAGCCAAGAGAGGGGAATCCTCTGGGATGAGCAGTTCTTC; CDR3 protein: CASSQERGILWDEQFF; J gene: TRBJ2-1; D gene: NA; V gene: TRBV4-2; clone size: NA
CDR3 DNA: TGTGCCATCAGTCCTGGGGATGGGTTGTTTTTAAGTGAGCAGTACTTC; CDR3 protein: CAISPGDGLFLSEQYF; J gene: TRBJ2-7; D gene: NA; V gene: TRBV10-3; clone size: once